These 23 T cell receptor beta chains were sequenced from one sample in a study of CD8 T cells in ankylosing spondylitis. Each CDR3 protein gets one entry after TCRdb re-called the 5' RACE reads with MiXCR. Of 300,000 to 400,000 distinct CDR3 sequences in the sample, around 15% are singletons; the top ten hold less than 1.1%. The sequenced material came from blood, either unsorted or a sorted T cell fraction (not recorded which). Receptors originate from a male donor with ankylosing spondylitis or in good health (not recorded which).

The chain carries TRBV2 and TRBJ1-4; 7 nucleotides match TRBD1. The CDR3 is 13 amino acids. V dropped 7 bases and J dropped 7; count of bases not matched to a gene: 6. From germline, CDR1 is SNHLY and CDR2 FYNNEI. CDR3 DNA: TGTGCCAGCAAAAGGGACAGTTCTGAAAAACTGTTTTTT. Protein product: CASKRDSSEKLFF.

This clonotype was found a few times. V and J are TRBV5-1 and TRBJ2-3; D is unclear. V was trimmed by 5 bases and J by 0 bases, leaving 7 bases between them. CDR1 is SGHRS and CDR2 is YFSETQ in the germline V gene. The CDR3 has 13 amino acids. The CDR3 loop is CASREGSTDTQYF. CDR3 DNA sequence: TGCGCCAGCAGGGAAGGTAGCACAGATACGCAGTATTTT.

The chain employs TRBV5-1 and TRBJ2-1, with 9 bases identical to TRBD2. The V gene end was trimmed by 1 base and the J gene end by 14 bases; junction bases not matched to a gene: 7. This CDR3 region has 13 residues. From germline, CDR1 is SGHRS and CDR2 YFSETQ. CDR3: CASSLPLAGAEFF. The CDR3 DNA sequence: TGCGCCAGCAGCTTGCCCTTAGCGGGAGCTGAGTTCTTC.

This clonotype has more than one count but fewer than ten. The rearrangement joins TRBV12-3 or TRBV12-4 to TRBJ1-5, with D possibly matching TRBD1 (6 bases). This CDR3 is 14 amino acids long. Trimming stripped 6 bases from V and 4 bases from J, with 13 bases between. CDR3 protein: CASSPVGGNQPQHF. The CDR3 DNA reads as TGTGCCAGCAGCCCCGTAGGGGGAAATCAGCCCCAGCATTTT.

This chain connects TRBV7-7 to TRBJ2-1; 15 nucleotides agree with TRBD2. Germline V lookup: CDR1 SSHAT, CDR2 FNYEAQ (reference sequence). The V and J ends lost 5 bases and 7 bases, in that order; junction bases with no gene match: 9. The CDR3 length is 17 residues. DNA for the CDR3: TGTGCCAGCAGCATCGGACTAGCGGGGGGGCCGGAAAATGAGCAGTTCTTC. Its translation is CASSIGLAGGPENEQFF.

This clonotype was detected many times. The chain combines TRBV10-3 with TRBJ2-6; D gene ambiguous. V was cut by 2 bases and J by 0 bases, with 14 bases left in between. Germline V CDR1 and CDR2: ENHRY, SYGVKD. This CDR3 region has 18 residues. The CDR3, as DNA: TGTGCCATCAGTGAGGATAAGGACGTTAGCTCTGGGGCCAACGTCCTGACTTTC. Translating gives CAISEDKDVSSGANVLTF.

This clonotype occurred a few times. Here the CDR3 reads CASSQDVVSYEQYF. CDR3 in DNA: TGTGCCAGCAGCCAAGATGTGGTTTCCTACGAGCAGTACTTC. The chain joins TRBV3-1 to TRBJ2-7; D not resolved. CDR3 size: 14 residues. Germline-derived CDR1 and CDR2 are LGHDT and YNNKEL (reference sequence). Between the trimmed V and J ends, which lost 0 bases and 1 base, there was a span of 7 bases.

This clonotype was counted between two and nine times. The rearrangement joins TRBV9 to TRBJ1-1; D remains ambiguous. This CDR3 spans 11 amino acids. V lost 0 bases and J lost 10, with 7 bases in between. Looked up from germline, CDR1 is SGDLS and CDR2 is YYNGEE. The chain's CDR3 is CASSVGPGAFF. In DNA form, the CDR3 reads TGTGCCAGCAGCGTAGGCCCCGGAGCTTTCTTT.

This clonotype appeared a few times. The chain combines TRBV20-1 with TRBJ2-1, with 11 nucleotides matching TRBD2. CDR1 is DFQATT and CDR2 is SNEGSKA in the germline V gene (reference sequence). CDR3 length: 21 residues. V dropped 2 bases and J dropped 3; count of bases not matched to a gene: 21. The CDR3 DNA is TGCAGTGCTAGATACCAAGGGAGTCGGGTTAGCGGGGGGGCCGTCTACAATGAGCAGTTCTTC. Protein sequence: CSARYQGSRVSGGAVYNEQFF.

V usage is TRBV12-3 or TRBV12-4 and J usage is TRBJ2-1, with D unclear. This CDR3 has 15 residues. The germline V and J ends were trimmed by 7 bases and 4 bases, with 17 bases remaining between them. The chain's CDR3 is CASNSYGGGYNEQFF. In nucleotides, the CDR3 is TGTGCCAGCAATTCTTATGGTGGCGGATACAATGAGCAGTTCTTC.

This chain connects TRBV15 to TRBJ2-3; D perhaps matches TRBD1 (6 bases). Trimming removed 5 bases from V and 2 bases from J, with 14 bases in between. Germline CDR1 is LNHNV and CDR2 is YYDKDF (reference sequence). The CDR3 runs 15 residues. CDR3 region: CATSDYREPTDTQYF. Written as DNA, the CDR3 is TGTGCCACCAGCGACTACAGGGAACCCACAGATACGCAGTATTTT.

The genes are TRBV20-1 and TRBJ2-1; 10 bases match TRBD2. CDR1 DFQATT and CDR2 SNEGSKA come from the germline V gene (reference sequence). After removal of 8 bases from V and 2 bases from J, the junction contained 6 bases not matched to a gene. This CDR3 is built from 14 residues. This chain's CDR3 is CSSYSGRTYNEQFF. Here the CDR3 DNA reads TGCAGTTCGTATAGCGGGAGGACCTACAATGAGCAGTTCTTC.

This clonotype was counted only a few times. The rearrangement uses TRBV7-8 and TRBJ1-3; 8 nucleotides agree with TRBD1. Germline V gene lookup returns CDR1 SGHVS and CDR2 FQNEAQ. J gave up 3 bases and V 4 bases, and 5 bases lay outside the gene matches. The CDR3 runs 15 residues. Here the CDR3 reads CASSSQGADGNTIYF. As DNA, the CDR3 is TGTGCCAGCAGCTCCCAGGGGGCAGATGGAAACACCATATATTTT.

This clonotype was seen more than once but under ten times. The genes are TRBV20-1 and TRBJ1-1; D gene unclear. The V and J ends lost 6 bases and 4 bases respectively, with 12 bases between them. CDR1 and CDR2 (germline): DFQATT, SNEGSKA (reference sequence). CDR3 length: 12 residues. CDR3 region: CSARRVSTEAFF. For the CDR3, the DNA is TGCAGTGCCAGACGAGTGTCCACTGAAGCTTTCTTT.

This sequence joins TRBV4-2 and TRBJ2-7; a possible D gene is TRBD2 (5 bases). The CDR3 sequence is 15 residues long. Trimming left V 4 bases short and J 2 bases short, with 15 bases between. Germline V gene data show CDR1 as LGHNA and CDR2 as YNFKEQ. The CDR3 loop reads CASSPPPAGAYEQYF. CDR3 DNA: TGTGCCAGCAGCCCCCCGCCTGCGGGCGCCTACGAGCAGTACTTC.

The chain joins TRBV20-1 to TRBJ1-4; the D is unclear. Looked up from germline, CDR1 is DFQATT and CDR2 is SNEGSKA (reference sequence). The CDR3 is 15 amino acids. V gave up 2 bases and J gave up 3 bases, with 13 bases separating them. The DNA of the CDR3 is TGCAGTGCTAGACCACCCCCCGACGCTAATGAAAAACTGTTTTTT. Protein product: CSARPPPDANEKLFF.

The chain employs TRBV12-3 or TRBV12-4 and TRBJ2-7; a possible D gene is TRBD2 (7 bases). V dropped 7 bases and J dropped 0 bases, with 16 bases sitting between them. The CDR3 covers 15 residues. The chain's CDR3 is CASTLGRGVSYEQYF. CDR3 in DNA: TGTGCCAGCACCCTAGGGAGGGGGGTCTCCTACGAGCAGTACTTC.

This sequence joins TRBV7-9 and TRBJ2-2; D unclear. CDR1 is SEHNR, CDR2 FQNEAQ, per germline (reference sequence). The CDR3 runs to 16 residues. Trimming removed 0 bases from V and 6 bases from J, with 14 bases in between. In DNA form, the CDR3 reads TGTGCCAGCAGCTTAGCCCTGGGATCACGCGCCGGGGAGCTGTTTTTT. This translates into CASSLALGSRAGELFF.

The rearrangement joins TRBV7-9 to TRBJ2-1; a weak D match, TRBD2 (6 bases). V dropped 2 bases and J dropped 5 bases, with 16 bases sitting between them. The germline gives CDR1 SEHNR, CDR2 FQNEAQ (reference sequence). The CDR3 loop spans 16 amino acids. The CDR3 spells CASSLLPSALDNEQFF. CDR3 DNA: TGTGCCAGCAGCTTATTACCTAGCGCCTTGGACAATGAGCAGTTCTTC.

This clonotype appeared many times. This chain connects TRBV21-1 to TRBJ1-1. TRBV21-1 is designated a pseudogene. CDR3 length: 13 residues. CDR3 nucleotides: TGTGCCAGCACAGGAAAATCGGACACTGAAGCTTTCTTT. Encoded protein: CASTGKSDTEAFF.

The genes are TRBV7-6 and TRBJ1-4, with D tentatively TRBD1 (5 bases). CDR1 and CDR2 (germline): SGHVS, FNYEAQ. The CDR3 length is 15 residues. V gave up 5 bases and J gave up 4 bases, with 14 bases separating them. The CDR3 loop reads CASSSRDALNEKLFF. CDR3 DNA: TGTGCCAGCAGCAGCCGGGACGCCCTTAATGAAAAACTGTTTTTT.

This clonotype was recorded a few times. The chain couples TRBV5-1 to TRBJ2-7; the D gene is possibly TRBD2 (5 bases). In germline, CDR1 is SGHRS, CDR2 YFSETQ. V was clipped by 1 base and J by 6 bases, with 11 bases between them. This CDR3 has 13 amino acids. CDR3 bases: TGCGCCAGCAGCTTGTCGGGGATCGGCGAGCAGTACTTC. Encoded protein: CASSLSGIGEQYF.

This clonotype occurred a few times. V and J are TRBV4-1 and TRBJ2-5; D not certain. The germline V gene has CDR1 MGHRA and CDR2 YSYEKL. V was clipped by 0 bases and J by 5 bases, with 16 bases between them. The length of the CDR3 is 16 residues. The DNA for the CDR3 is TGCGCCAGCAGCCAAGATCGAACAAACATAGGGGAGACCCAGTACTTC. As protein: CASSQDRTNIGETQYF.